This T cell receptor beta chain stems from a study of T-cell reconstitution after alpha-beta-depleted transplantation in children. CDR1 and CDR2 (germline): SGHDT, YYEEEE. V gave up 1 base and J gave up 2 bases; unmatched junction bases: 6. CDR3 length: 15 residues. TCRbeta library construction was performed incorporating unique molecular identifiers. TCRdb processed the PCR reads anew with MiXCR; each CDR3 protein has one entry. Of around 180,000 distinct CDR3 sequences in the sample, 11% were seen once. There are many counts of this clonotype. The origin of this receptor is a boy younger than 10 with acute myeloid leukemia, due to receive a stem cell transplant. The sequencing used PBMCs, collected before TCRalphabeta/CD19-depleted stem cell transplant. This rearrangement joins TRBV5-6 to TRBJ2-7; 7 nucleotides match TRBD2. The CDR3 region is CASSLFDGRAYEQYF. DNA of the CDR3: TGTGCCAGCAGCTTGTTTGATGGGAGGGCCTACGAGCAGTACTTC.